This T cell receptor beta chain comes out of a study of response to subunit inactivated influenza vaccine. Study-wide results and limits: Every seasonal influenza vaccination brings in few new T cells, the authors suggested.

TCRdb called the RT-PCR reads again in MiXCR, with one record for every CDR3 protein. The table shows hundreds of thousands of distinct CDR3 sequences, with over 10% occurring only once. On this clonotype itself: Its specificity is not known.

The V and J ends lost 6 bases and 4 bases, in that order; junction bases with no gene match: 15. Looked up from germline, CDR1 is DFQATT and CDR2 is SNEGSKA (reference sequence). The CDR3 runs to 16 residues. This TCR derives from a man in his fifties who received an inactivated influenza vaccine. The chain uses TRBV20-1 and TRBJ2-3, with 8 bases fitting TRBD1. Sequenced material: PBMCs from blood, taken roughly 48 days after vaccination. The CDR3 nucleotides read TGCAGTGCCACCCGAGGGACAGGCAACGGTGCAGATACGCAGTATTTT. This translates into CSATRGTGNGADTQYF.